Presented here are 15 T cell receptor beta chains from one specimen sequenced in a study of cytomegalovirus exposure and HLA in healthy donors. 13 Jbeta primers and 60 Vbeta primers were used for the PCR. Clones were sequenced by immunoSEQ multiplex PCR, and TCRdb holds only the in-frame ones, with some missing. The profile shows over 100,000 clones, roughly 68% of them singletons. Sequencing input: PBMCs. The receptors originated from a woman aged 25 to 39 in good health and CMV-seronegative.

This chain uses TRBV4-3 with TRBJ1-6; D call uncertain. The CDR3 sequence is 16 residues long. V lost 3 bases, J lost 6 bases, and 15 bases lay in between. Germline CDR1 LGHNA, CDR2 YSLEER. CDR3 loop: CASSQWKGGSNSPLHF. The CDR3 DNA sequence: TGCGCCAGCAGCCAGTGGAAGGGAGGAAGTAATTCACCCCTCCACTTT.

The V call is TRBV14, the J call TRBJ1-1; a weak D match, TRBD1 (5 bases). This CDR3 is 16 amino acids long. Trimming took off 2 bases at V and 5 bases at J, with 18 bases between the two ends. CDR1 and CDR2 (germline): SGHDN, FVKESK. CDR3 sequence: CASSQPVGGGGTEAFF. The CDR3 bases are TGTGCCAGCAGCCAACCCGTCGGGGGGGGAGGGACTGAAGCTTTCTTT.

Here the CDR3 reads CAWSPLLRGGRGEKLFF. CDR3 in DNA: TGTGCCTGGAGTCCACTTCTTCGTGGGGGGAGAGGGGAAAAACTGTTTTTT. The rearrangement uses TRBV30 and TRBJ1-4, with a tentative D call TRBD1 (5 bases). This CDR3 has 17 residues. Trimming cost V 2 bases and J 8 bases, with 24 bases left between them. From germline, CDR1 is GTSNPN and CDR2 SVGIG (reference sequence).

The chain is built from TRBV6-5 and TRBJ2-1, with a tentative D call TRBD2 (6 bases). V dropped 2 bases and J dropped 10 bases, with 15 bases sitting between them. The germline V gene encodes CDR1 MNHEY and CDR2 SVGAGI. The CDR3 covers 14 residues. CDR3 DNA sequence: TGTGCCAGCAGTTACGGATCCGCTCGGGGGGAGCAGTTCTTC. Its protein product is CASSYGSARGEQFF.

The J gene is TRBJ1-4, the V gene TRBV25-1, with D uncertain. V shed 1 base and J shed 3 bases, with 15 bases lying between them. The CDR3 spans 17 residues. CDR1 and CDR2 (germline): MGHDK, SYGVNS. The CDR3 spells CASSELVGSLANEKLFF. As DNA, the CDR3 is TGTGCCAGCAGTGAATTGGTAGGGAGTTTAGCTAATGAAAAACTGTTTTTT.

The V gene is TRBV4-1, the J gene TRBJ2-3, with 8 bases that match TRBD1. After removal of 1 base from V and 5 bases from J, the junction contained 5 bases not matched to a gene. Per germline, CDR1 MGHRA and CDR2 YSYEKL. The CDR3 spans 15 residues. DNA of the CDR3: TGCGCCAGCAGCCAAGCGACAGGGGTGGAAGATACGCAGTATTTT. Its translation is CASSQATGVEDTQYF.

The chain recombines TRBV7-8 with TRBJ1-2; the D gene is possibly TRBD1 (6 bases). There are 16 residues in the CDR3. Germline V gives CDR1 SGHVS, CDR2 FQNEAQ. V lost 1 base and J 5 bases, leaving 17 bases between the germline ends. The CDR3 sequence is CASSLVAGEGWYGYTF. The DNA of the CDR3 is TGTGCCAGCAGCTTAGTCGCAGGGGAGGGGTGGTATGGCTACACCTTC.

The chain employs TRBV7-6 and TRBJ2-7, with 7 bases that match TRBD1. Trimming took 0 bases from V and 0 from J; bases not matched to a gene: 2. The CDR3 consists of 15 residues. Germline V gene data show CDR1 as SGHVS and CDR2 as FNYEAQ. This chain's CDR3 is CASSLAPGGSYEQYF. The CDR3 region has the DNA TGTGCCAGCAGCTTAGCTCCAGGGGGCTCCTACGAGCAGTACTTC.

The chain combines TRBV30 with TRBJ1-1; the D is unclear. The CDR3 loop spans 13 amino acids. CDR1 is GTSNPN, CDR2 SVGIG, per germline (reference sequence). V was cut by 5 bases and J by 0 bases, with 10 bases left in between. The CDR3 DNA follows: TGTGCCTGGGGCGGCGTCATGAACACTGAAGCTTTCTTT. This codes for CAWGGVMNTEAFF.

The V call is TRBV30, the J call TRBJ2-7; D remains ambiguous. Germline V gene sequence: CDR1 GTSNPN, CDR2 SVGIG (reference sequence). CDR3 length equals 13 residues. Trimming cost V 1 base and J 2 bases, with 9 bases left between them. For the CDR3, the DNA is TGTGCCTGGAGTGGGTTTGAGACCTACGAGCAGTACTTC. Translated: CAWSGFETYEQYF.

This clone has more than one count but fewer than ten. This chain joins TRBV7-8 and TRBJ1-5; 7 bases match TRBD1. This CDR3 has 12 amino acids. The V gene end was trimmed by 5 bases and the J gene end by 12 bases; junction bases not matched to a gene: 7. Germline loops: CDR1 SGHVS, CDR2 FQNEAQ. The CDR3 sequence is CASSPPAGGQHF. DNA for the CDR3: TGTGCCAGCAGCCCCCCGGCAGGGGGCCAGCATTTT.

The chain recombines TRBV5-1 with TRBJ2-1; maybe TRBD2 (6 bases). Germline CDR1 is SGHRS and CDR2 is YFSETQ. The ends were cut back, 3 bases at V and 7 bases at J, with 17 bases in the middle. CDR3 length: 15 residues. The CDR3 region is CASSSGDSGSNEQFF. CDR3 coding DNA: TGCGCCAGCAGCTCCGGTGATAGCGGTTCGAATGAGCAGTTCTTC.

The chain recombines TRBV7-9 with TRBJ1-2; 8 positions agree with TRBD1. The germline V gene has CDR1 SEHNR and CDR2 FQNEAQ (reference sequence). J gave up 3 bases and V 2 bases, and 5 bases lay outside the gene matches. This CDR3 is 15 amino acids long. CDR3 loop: CASSLSDRADYGYTF. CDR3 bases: TGTGCCAGCAGCTTATCGGACAGGGCTGACTATGGCTACACCTTC.

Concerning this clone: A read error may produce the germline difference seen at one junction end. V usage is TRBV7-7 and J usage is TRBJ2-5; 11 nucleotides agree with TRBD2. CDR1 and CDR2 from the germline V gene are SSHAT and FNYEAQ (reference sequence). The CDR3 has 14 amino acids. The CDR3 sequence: CASSLAGGRETQYF. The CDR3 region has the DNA TGTGCTAGCAGCTTAGCGGGGGGGAGGGAGACCCAGTACTTC.

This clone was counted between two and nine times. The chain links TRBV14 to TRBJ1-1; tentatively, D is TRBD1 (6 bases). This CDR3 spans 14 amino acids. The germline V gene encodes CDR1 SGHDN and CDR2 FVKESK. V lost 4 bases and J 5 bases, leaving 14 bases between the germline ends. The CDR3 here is CASSPRGATTEAFF. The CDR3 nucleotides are TGTGCCAGCAGCCCTCGGGGGGCAACGACTGAAGCTTTCTTT.